This T cell receptor (beta chain) was recorded in a study of vaccination and CD4 T cells after COVID-19. On the study more broadly: Cells were stimulated with overlapping spike peptide pools from SARS-CoV-2, HCoV-NL63, HCoV-OC43 and HCoV-229E.

Germline V gene lookup returns CDR1 MNHNS and CDR2 SASEGT. The CDR3 contains 15 residues. J was trimmed by 2 bases and V by 1 base; bases with no gene match: 2. Indicated treatment: roughly 10-day PBMC culture with coronavirus spike peptide pools or control peptides (ViraFEST assay). Per well, 1.5 million to 2.5 million PBMCs were cultured in the presence of 9 to 10 IU/ml IL-2 and 10 ug/ml peptide pools. Negative selection purified CD4+ T cells after nine to eleven days of culture. This clonotype was recorded a few times. The antigen is unknown. Findings of the study overall: SARS-CoV-2-reactive clonotypes showed a nonsignificant median rise from about 20 to 38.

The Oncomine TCR Beta short-read assay was applied to DNA of cultured CD4+ T cells. TCRdb reprocessed the PCR reads with MiXCR, giving one entry per CDR3 protein. The repertoire has over 10,000 distinct CDR3 sequences, about 61% of them found once; the top ten carry approximately 13%. The specimen was CD4+ T cells from blood, cultured in vitro. This rearrangement joins TRBV6-1 to TRBJ2-7; 10 positions match TRBD1. The receptor was derived from a human donor who had recovered from COVID-19. CDR3 in DNA: TGTGCCAGCAGTGAAGAGGGGACAGGGGCCTACGAGCAGTACTTC. Encoded protein: CASSEEGTGAYEQYF.